This is a list of T cell receptor beta chains from one sample in a study of blood T cells in healthy people across ages. Each CDR3 protein gets one entry after TCRdb re-called the 5' RACE reads with MiXCR. The table shows roughly 1,500,000 distinct CDR3 sequences, with 40% to 50% occurring only once. The sequenced material came from blood. These TCRs come from a woman aged 18-29 years in good health. CDR3s include the opening cysteine and the closing phenylalanine or tryptophan. The D gene is left open where the match is weak. Not all rows give a size; the values are once, few, many and, for expanded clones, a class.

size,V,J,D,DNA,CDR3
.,TRBV4-1,TRBJ2-1,.,TGCGTCAGCAGCCGTAGTAGTAACAATGAGCAGTTCTTC,CVSSRSSNNEQFF
.,TRBV20-1,TRBJ2-5,.,TGCAGTGCGCGGGACTTAACAAGAGAGACCCAGTACTTC,CSARDLTRETQYF
.,TRBV29-1,TRBJ2-3,TRBD1,TGCAGCGTTGAAGCTCTCAGGGGGACAGATACGCAGTATTTT,CSVEALRGTDTQYF
.,TRBV2,TRBJ1-4,.,TGTGCCAGCAGTGGGGAGGAGGAGGAAAAACTGTTTTTT,CASSGEEEEKLFF
.,TRBV6-5,TRBJ2-7,.,TGTGCCAGCAGTTACTCGAGGGGGACCCTATCCCCCGAGCAGTACTTC,CASSYSRGTLSPEQYF
.,TRBV18,TRBJ2-1,.,TGTGCCAGCTCACCAGGAATGCGGATTGACAATGAGCAGTTCTTC,CASSPGMRIDNEQFF
.,TRBV6-6,TRBJ2-3,TRBD1,TGTGCCAGCGCACTCAGGGGGCGAGTAGATACGCAGTATTTT,CASALRGRVDTQYF
many,TRBV7-3,TRBJ2-3,TRBD2,TGTGCCAGCAGCATCGGGACTAGCTTTAGCACAGATACGCAGTATTTT,CASSIGTSFSTDTQYF
.,TRBV4-1,TRBJ2-7,.,TGCGCCGGCAGCCAAGATGCGAGTGAGTTGTACGAGCAGTACTTC,CAGSQDASELYEQYF
few,TRBV12-3/TRBV12-4,TRBJ1-5,.,TGTGCCAGCACCCATTTTGGGGTTCACAATCAGCCCCAGCATTTT,CASTHFGVHNQPQHF
many,TRBV2,TRBJ2-7,.,TGTGCCAGCAGTGAGGACTACGAGCAGTACTTC,CASSEDYEQYF
.,TRBV12-3/TRBV12-4,TRBJ2-7,.,TGTGCCAGCAGTTTCCCCCCGTACAGCGGGTACAATGAGCAGTACTTC,CASSFPPYSGYNEQYF
.,TRBV6-6,TRBJ2-5,.,TGTGCCAGCAGTTACGCGTCGGAGACCCAGTACTTC,CASSYASETQYF
.,TRBV27,TRBJ1-2,.,TGTGCCAGCAGTTCGCTCAGTAAGGGGGGGCCTAACTATGGCTACACCTTC,CASSSLSKGGPNYGYTF
.,TRBV7-2,TRBJ2-7,.,TGTGCCAGCAGGCCGGGGGGCCTAATCAACTACGAGCAGTACTTC,CASRPGGLINYEQYF
few,TRBV6-1,TRBJ1-2,TRBD1,TGTGCCAGCAGTACCGGACAGGGGCCGGGCTATGGCTACACCTTC,CASSTGQGPGYGYTF
.,TRBV20-1,TRBJ2-7,TRBD2,TGCAGTGCTAGAGATACTCCCGGGGGTGCGGGAGTTTCCTACGAGCAGTACTTC,CSARDTPGGAGVSYEQYF
.,TRBV5-1,TRBJ2-3,TRBD2,TGCGCCAGCAGCTCCGGGACTAGCTCTAGCACAGATACGCAGTATTTT,CASSSGTSSSTDTQYF
.,TRBV6-5,TRBJ1-1,.,TGTGCCAGCAGTTACGGGCCGACGAACACTGAAGCTTTCTTT,CASSYGPTNTEAFF
.,TRBV4-1,TRBJ2-1,TRBD2,TGCGCCAGCAGCCAAGAAGTAGCGGGGGTCTATGAGCAGTTCTTC,CASSQEVAGVYEQFF
.,TRBV18,TRBJ2-1,TRBD1,TGTGCCAGCTCACCACGTCTGGGACAGTCCTACAATGAGCAGTTCTTC,CASSPRLGQSYNEQFF
.,TRBV4-1,TRBJ2-3,TRBD2,TGCGCCAGCAGCCAGCCCACTAGCGGGGGGCGCACAGATACGCAGTATTTT,CASSQPTSGGRTDTQYF
.,TRBV6-5,TRBJ2-1,TRBD2,TGTGCCAGCAGATCCTCCGGGACTAGTTTGACCCAGTTCTTC,CASRSSGTSLTQFF
.,TRBV29-1,TRBJ2-3,TRBD2,TGCAGCGTTGAAGAAACGTGGACTAGCGGGCCCTATACGCAGTATTTT,CSVEETWTSGPYTQYF
.,TRBV6-9,TRBJ2-7,TRBD1,TGTGCCAGCAGTTATCACAGGGGGTTTTATGTCTACGAGCAGTACTTC,CASSYHRGFYVYEQYF
.,TRBV13,TRBJ1-5,.,TGTGCCAGCAGCCAACGAACAGTGTCTTATCAGCCCCAGCATTTT,CASSQRTVSYQPQHF
.,TRBV12-3/TRBV12-4,TRBJ2-1,.,TGTGCCAGCAGTGCTACAGGGCCCATCAATGAGCAGTTCTTC,CASSATGPINEQFF
few,TRBV7-9,TRBJ2-7,.,TGTGCCAGCAGCTGGCGGTGGGACGAGCAGTACTTC,CASSWRWDEQYF
.,TRBV4-1,TRBJ1-2,TRBD1,TGCGCCAGCAGCCAAGACAGGACAGGGAACTATGGCTACACCTTC,CASSQDRTGNYGYTF
few,TRBV20-1,TRBJ2-5,.,TGCAGTGCTAGAGTGGAGCGGCAAGAGAGCCAGTACTTC,CSARVERQESQYF
few,TRBV6-6,TRBJ1-6,TRBD1,TGTGCCAGCAGTAAATCTCCGGGACAGAATTCACCCCTCCACTTT,CASSKSPGQNSPLHF
.,TRBV12-3/TRBV12-4,TRBJ2-1,TRBD1,TGTGCCAGCAGTTTTGACGGGACAGCTTGCAATGAGCAGTTCTTC,CASSFDGTACNEQFF
few,TRBV5-1,TRBJ2-7,.,TGCGCCAGCAGCTTGGTTCCGACAGCTTCCTACGAGCAGTACTTC,CASSLVPTASYEQYF
many,TRBV12-3/TRBV12-4,TRBJ2-7,TRBD2,TGTGCCAGCAGCCTTAGCGGGCGCTCCTACGAGCAGTACTTC,CASSLSGRSYEQYF
few,TRBV9,TRBJ2-3,.,TGTGCCAGCAGCGTAGCGAGCGTCCCAGATACGCAGTATTTT,CASSVASVPDTQYF
.,TRBV7-8,TRBJ1-6,.,TGTGCCAGCAGCTTCAGGGACGGCCTCTATAATTCACCCCTCCACTTT,CASSFRDGLYNSPLHF
.,TRBV14,TRBJ2-5,.,TGTGCCAGCAGCCAACAACTCAACAATGAGCAGTACTTC,CASSQQLNNEQYF
few,TRBV20-1,TRBJ2-7,.,TGCAGTGCTAGAGACGAGGGGCGGGGAGGCTACGAGCAGTACTTC,CSARDEGRGGYEQYF
.,TRBV7-9,TRBJ2-1,.,TGTGCCAGCAGCTTTCTGGACAGAAGTTACAATGAGCAGTTCTTC,CASSFLDRSYNEQFF
few,TRBV7-9,TRBJ2-7,.,TGTGCCAGCAGCTTCCTAGCGAGTACTGAATACGAGCAGTACTTC,CASSFLASTEYEQYF
few,TRBV5-1,TRBJ1-2,.,TGCGCCAGCAGCTTGGTATTGGGCAACTATGGCTACACCTTC,CASSLVLGNYGYTF
.,TRBV11-2,TRBJ2-3,.,TGTGCCAGCAGCTCCCCCGGAATTGGAGATACGCAGTATTTT,CASSSPGIGDTQYF
.,TRBV5-1,TRBJ2-1,TRBD1,TGCGCCAGCAGCAGGGGCACGGGACAGGGGGCTAATGAGCAGTTCTTC,CASSRGTGQGANEQFF
.,TRBV11-2,TRBJ1-1,.,TGTGCCAGCAGCTTGCGGAGCAGGGGCACTGAAGCTTTCTTT,CASSLRSRGTEAFF
.,TRBV27,TRBJ2-2,TRBD1,TGTGCCAGCAGTTTTGAGGACAGGGGGCGCGGGGAGCTGTTTTTT,CASSFEDRGRGELFF
few,TRBV12-3/TRBV12-4,TRBJ2-7,TRBD2,TGTGCCAGCAGCGCTTTTAGCGGGGGAAACTACGAGCAGTACTTC,CASSAFSGGNYEQYF
.,TRBV20-1,TRBJ2-5,TRBD2,TGCAGTGCTAGAGACCCCCTAGCGGGAGTTGGGGAGACCCAGTACTTC,CSARDPLAGVGETQYF